Following are 20 T cell receptor beta chains from one sample sequenced in a study of radiation and T cells in renal cell carcinoma. Data came from immunoSEQ multiplex PCR; TCRdb stores just in-frame clones and leaves some out. The sample yields 130,000 to 150,000 clones, around nine tenths seen once. Noted time point: baseline pretreatment blood. Treatment of the sample: 15 Gy SBRT to primary tumor, nephrectomy 4 weeks later. Here the sequenced sample was blood, taken from a patient whose treatment included radiotherapy and nephrectomy. The source is a woman between 45 and 65 years old with renal cell carcinoma.

CDR3 in DNA: TGTGCTAGTGGTTCAGGACTAGCGGGGGGACAAGAGACCCAGTACTTC. Its translation: CASGSGLAGGQETQYF. The V and J genes are TRBV12-5 and TRBJ2-5; TRBD2 matches at 14 bases. There are 16 residues in the CDR3. Germline loops: CDR1 LGHNT, CDR2 FRNRAP. Unmatched junction bases numbered 3, after V lost 4 bases and J lost 2 bases.

The chain employs TRBV7-2 and TRBJ1-3; D ambiguous. CDR3 length: 16 residues. Germline CDR1 and CDR2: SGHTA and FQGNSA. The V end was cut by 1 base, the J end by 0 bases, with 10 bases between. CDR3 sequence reads: CASSLEVGHSGNTIYF. The CDR3 DNA sequence: TGTGCCAGCAGCTTAGAGGTCGGCCACTCTGGAAACACCATATATTTT.

The rearrangement uses TRBV5-5 and TRBJ1-1; TRBD1 agrees at 10 bases. CDR1 and CDR2 (germline): SGHKS, YYEKEE (reference sequence). V was pared by 4 bases and J by 5 bases, with 14 bases of the junction left unmatched. This CDR3 spans 17 amino acids. DNA for the CDR3: TGTGCCAGCAGCCGAGACGGGACAGGGGTTTGGGGGACTGAAGCTTTCTTT. Translated, it gives CASSRDGTGVWGTEAFF.

The chain links TRBV9 to TRBJ1-1; 12 nucleotides match TRBD1. Germline V gene sequence: CDR1 SGDLS, CDR2 YYNGEE. The CDR3 has 16 amino acids. Trimming took 4 bases from V and 3 from J; bases not matched to a gene: 7. The CDR3 region is CASSPGTGGADTEAFF. DNA of the CDR3: TGTGCCAGCAGCCCCGGGACAGGGGGCGCGGACACTGAAGCTTTCTTT.

The V gene is TRBV7-9, the J gene TRBJ1-1, with D unclear. V gave up 5 bases and J gave up 5 bases, with 12 bases separating them. CDR3 length: 13 residues. Germline assignment: CDR1 SEHNR and CDR2 FQNEAQ (reference sequence). The CDR3 DNA follows: TGTGCCAGCAGCCCTTTTACAGCAACTGAAGCTTTCTTT. This sequence encodes CASSPFTATEAFF.

The chain employs TRBV9 and TRBJ1-6; D is unresolved. This CDR3 has 14 residues. Germline CDR1 reads SGDLS; CDR2 reads YYNGEE. V was trimmed by 0 bases and J by 10 bases, leaving 11 bases between them. Here the CDR3 reads CASSVDNVGSPLHF. In nucleotides, the CDR3 is TGTGCCAGCAGCGTAGACAACGTTGGCTCACCCCTCCACTTT. Full variable domain (rest looked up from reference TRBV9 and TRBJ1-6): DSGVTQTPKHLITATGQRVTLRCSPRSGDLSVYWYQQSLDQGLQFLIQYYNGEERAKGNILERFSAQQFPDLHSELNLSSLELGDSALYFCASSVDNVGSPLHFGNGTRLTVT.

CDR3 region: CASSGTGGVQPQHF. The CDR3 DNA follows: TGTGCCAGTAGTGGGACAGGGGGCGTACAGCCCCAGCATTTT. The V gene is TRBV19, the J gene TRBJ1-5; TRBD1 agrees at 12 bases. Germline V lookup: CDR1 LNHDA, CDR2 SQIVND (reference sequence). This CDR3 is 14 amino acids long. J was trimmed by 7 bases and V by 5 bases; bases with no gene match: 3.

The chain uses TRBV19 and TRBJ2-5, with 7 bases that match TRBD1. The CDR3 sequence is 14 residues long. V lost 5 bases, J lost 9 bases, and 12 bases stayed unmatched. The germline CDR1 and CDR2 sequences are LNHDA and SQIVND (reference sequence). CDR3 in DNA: TGTGCCAGTAGTGCCACGACAGGGTTCACGGCCCAGTACTTC. This translates into CASSATTGFTAQYF.

The V call is TRBV6-5, the J call TRBJ1-1; tentative D call: TRBD1 (6 bases). In germline, CDR1 is MNHEY, CDR2 SVGAGI. V was cut by 2 bases and J by 4 bases, with 17 bases left in between. This CDR3 contains 16 residues. Here the CDR3 DNA reads TGTGCCAGCAGTTACATGACAGGCCCGCCGGGCACTGAAGCTTTCTTT. Protein product: CASSYMTGPPGTEAFF.

This clone was observed a handful of times. The chain couples TRBV19 to TRBJ2-7; no clear D. V dropped 3 bases and J dropped 4 bases, with 10 bases sitting between them. Germline-derived CDR1 and CDR2 are LNHDA and SQIVND (reference sequence). The CDR3 spans 13 residues. CDR3 DNA: TGTGCCAGTAGTATGTATCCTACTTACGAGCAGTACTTC. Its translation is CASSMYPTYEQYF.

This clone has a single count. This chain uses TRBV4-3 with TRBJ1-2; D gene ambiguous. Germline V gives CDR1 LGHNA, CDR2 YSLEER. The CDR3 consists of 14 residues. The V end lost 4 bases, the J end lost 0 bases, and 9 bases lay between the germline ends. This CDR3 reads CASSPRHSNYGYTF. CDR3 sequence (DNA): TGCGCCAGCAGCCCCCGACACTCTAACTATGGCTACACCTTC.

This clone appeared a single time. The chain recombines TRBV6-5 with TRBJ2-6; D may be TRBD1 (5 bases). From germline, CDR1 is MNHEY and CDR2 SVGAGI. The V gene lost 6 bases and the J gene lost 0 bases, with 9 bases spanning the gap. The CDR3 is 15 residues long. The CDR3: CASSLTGSGANVLTF. CDR3 in DNA: TGTGCCAGCAGCCTCACAGGCTCTGGGGCCAACGTCCTGACTTTC.

V is TRBV20-1 and J is TRBJ2-5; D remains ambiguous. This CDR3 region has 11 residues. V gave up 3 bases and J gave up 2 bases, with 4 bases separating them. CDR1 is DFQATT, CDR2 SNEGSKA, per germline (reference sequence). CDR3 in DNA: TGCAGTGCTAGCAGGCAAGAGACCCAGTACTTC. Its translation is CSASRQETQYF.

This chain connects TRBV10-3 to TRBJ1-5, with 10 bases fitting TRBD1. Germline CDR1 ENHRY, CDR2 SYGVKD. V dropped 6 bases and J dropped 5; count of bases not matched to a gene: 4. This CDR3 is 14 amino acids long. The CDR3 region is CAISPGTGDQPQHF. The CDR3, as DNA: TGTGCCATCAGCCCTGGGACAGGGGATCAGCCCCAGCATTTT.

In its sample, this clone was seen once. The rearrangement uses TRBV4-2 and TRBJ1-4; possibly TRBD1 for D (5 bases). The germline V gene encodes CDR1 LGHNA and CDR2 YNFKEQ. The germline V and J ends were trimmed by 4 bases and 7 bases, with 16 bases remaining between them. The CDR3 extends over 15 amino acids. The CDR3 sequence: CASSPRTGGGEKLFF. DNA for the CDR3: TGTGCCAGCAGCCCGAGGACTGGGGGTGGTGAAAAACTGTTTTTT.

The gene calls are TRBV19 and TRBJ1-1; no firm D call. The CDR3 has 15 amino acids. Between the trimmed V and J ends, which lost 11 bases and 0 bases, there was a span of 19 bases. From germline, CDR1 is LNHDA and CDR2 SQIVND (reference sequence). The CDR3 reads CASLGVKSLNTEAFF. CDR3 nucleotides: TGTGCCTCACTGGGCGTCAAAAGCCTGAACACTGAAGCTTTCTTT.

This chain joins TRBV5-6 and TRBJ2-7, with a tentative D call TRBD1 (6 bases). V was cut by 2 bases and J by 2 bases, with 11 bases left in between. Germline V CDR1 and CDR2: SGHDT, YYEEEE. The CDR3 length is 14 residues. The CDR3 nucleotides are TGTGCCAGCAGCTTTGGGGCAGGGGCCTACGAGCAGTACTTC. This sequence encodes CASSFGAGAYEQYF. Full variable domain (remainder filled in from reference TRBV5-6 and TRBJ2-7): DAGVTQSPTHLIKTRGQQVTLRCSPKSGHDTVSWYQQALGQGPQFIFQYYEEEERQRGNFPDRFSGHQFPNYSSELNVNALLLGDSALYLCASSFGAGAYEQYFGPGTRLTVT.

The chain has TRBV9 and TRBJ1-2; D call uncertain. The CDR3 sequence is 12 residues long. CDR1 SGDLS and CDR2 YYNGEE come from the germline V gene. Trimming removed 4 bases from V and 4 bases from J, with 8 bases in between. CDR3: CASSPGLYGYTF. The CDR3 region has the DNA TGTGCCAGCAGCCCTGGACTCTATGGCTACACCTTC.

This chain links TRBV5-1 with TRBJ2-5, with 8 positions matching TRBD2. CDR3 size: 14 residues. J lost 13 bases, V lost 6 bases, and 17 bases had no gene match. CDR1 is SGHRS and CDR2 is YFSETQ in the germline V gene. The CDR3, as DNA: TGCGCCAGCACCCAGGGACTAGATGGCCCTGGGATGTACTTC. It translates to CASTQGLDGPGMYF.

This clone was observed a few times. The chain has TRBV30 and TRBJ1-2; D is unresolved. The V gene lost 1 base and the J gene lost 3 bases, with 9 bases spanning the gap. Germline values: CDR1 GTSNPN, CDR2 SVGIG (reference sequence). The CDR3 covers 13 residues. CDR3 loop: CAWSGDGDYGYTF. As DNA, the CDR3 is TGTGCCTGGAGTGGCGATGGAGACTATGGCTACACCTTC.